This T cell receptor beta chain was sequenced during a study of cytomegalovirus exposure and HLA in healthy donors. Notes on the study in general: Using a false discovery rate of 0.05, a later analysis showed that some 16,000 TCR beta sequences were associated with HLA alleles.

In the case of this clone: Its antigen is as yet unknown.

The V and J ends lost 7 bases and 3 bases, in that order; junction bases with no gene match: 3. The germline V gene has CDR1 MDHEN and CDR2 SYDVKM. CDR3 length equals 12 residues. Vbeta (60) and Jbeta (13) primers were used in the PCR. Produced via immunoSEQ multiplex PCR; TCRdb's table is partial and in-frame only. The sample carries approximately 22,000 clones, around 77% recorded once. Sequencing was carried out using PBMCs. The chain couples TRBV28 to TRBJ2-7, with 7 nucleotides matching TRBD1. This receptor was obtained from a man aged 55-75 years in good health and CMV-seronegative. The CDR3 nucleotides are TGTGCCAGCAAGACAGGGAACTACGAGCAGTACTTC. Its translation is CASKTGNYEQYF.